This T cell receptor (beta chain) was recovered during a study of long-term antiretroviral therapy in people with HIV. They ran version v3.0 of the immunoSEQ assay at survey level. Generated by immunoSEQ multiplex PCR, the TCRdb table keeps only in-frame clones and is missing some. This sample has about 24,000 clones, with about 86% found just once. V was cut by 1 base and J by 4 bases, with 8 bases left in between. Germline V gives CDR1 SGHVS, CDR2 FQNEAQ. The CDR3 is 14 residues long. A note on this clone: Antigen specificity is unknown.

Study-wide results and caveats: Controls exceeded HIV repertoires in CDR3 length range. Regardless of time point, clones expanded before ART dominated the repertoire. Subsequent to ART, diversity was augmented yet persisted below that of transplant donor controls. Blood sampling spanned 2004 to 2017, possibly under older ART regimens.

Sequences were derived from unsorted PBMCs, sampled at the start of antiretroviral therapy, before treatment. This rearrangement joins TRBV7-8 to TRBJ2-1, with a possible D match to TRBD2 (5 bases). This TCR was sampled from a woman aged 18-29 years with HIV. The CDR3 spells CASSLGLAYNEQFF. For the CDR3, the DNA is TGTGCCAGCAGCTTAGGCCTAGCATACAATGAGCAGTTCTTC.